Listed here are 14 T cell receptor beta chains from one sample, sequenced in a study of T cells in Graves' hyperthyroidism and ophthalmopathy. TCR beta CDR3 regions were amplified from RNA. When the TCR CDR3 underwent first-round RT-PCR, the HTBI primer set was used. Each CDR3 protein is one row after TCRdb ran MiXCR on the multiplex PCR reads. This table holds over 500,000 distinct CDR3 sequences, about 15% found once. Sequenced: blood. The source of these receptors is a woman between 40 and 50 years old with Graves' hyperthyroidism.

As to this clonotype: A much larger clone is a single base away; this may be a read error. The chain carries TRBV5-5 and TRBJ2-4; D is unclear. The CDR3 is made up of 12 amino acids. Germline CDR1 SGHKS, CDR2 YYEKEE (reference sequence). The CDR3 region has the DNA TGTACCAGCAGCTTGGACCTAAACATTCAGTACTTC. It yields the protein CTSSLDLNIQYF.

This clonotype has a count of ten or more. CDR3 protein: CSAKGLAGLIEQFF. In DNA, the CDR3 is TGCAGTGCTAAGGGTCTAGCGGGACTCATCGAGCAGTTCTTC. The gene calls are TRBV20-1 and TRBJ2-1; 9 bases map to TRBD2. Trimming cost V 4 bases and J 10 bases; bases outside gene matches: 11. The CDR3 is made up of 14 amino acids. Germline V CDR1 and CDR2: DFQATT, SNEGSKA (reference sequence).

The sample holds many counts of this clonotype. V is TRBV28 and J is TRBJ2-5, with a tentative D call TRBD1 (6 bases). The CDR3 has 16 residues. From germline, CDR1 is MDHEN and CDR2 SYDVKM. V was shortened by 5 bases and J by 2 bases, with 18 bases between the two germline ends. The CDR3 nucleotides read TGTGCCAGCAGTAGCCCCGATGCAGGGGATCAAGAGACCCAGTACTTC. It is translated as CASSSPDAGDQETQYF. Based on the CDR3 plus reference TRBV28 and TRBJ2-5, the full variable domain is DVKVTQSSRYLVKRTGEKVFLECVQDMDHENMFWYRQDPGLGLRLIYFSYDVKMKEKGDIPEGYSVSREKKERFSLILESASTNQTSMYLCASSSPDAGDQETQYFGPGTRLLVL.

This clonotype was picked up many times. V gene TRBV12-3 or TRBV12-4 combines with J gene TRBJ2-7; tentatively, D is TRBD2 (6 bases). The CDR3 consists of 15 residues. Trimming stripped 2 bases from V and 4 bases from J, with 15 bases between. The CDR3 sequence is CASSLTYVGRYEQYF. As DNA, the CDR3 is TGTGCCAGCAGTTTAACTTACGTTGGGAGGTACGAGCAGTACTTC.

This clonotype was recorded at least ten times. This rearrangement joins TRBV2 to TRBJ2-5; maybe TRBD2 (5 bases). Trimming shortened V by 3 bases and J by 10 bases, and 9 bases separated the two germline ends. The CDR3 consists of 11 residues. CDR1 is SNHLY, CDR2 FYNNEI, per germline. CDR3 in DNA: TGTGCCAGCAGTGAGGGAGCAGACCAGTACTTC. This codes for CASSEGADQYF.

This clonotype was seen ten or more times. The V and J genes are TRBV5-1 and TRBJ2-7; D unclear. CDR3 length: 14 residues. Germline values: CDR1 SGHRS, CDR2 YFSETQ. Trimming took 2 bases from V and 0 from J, leaving 9 bases between them. The CDR3 loop is CASSFSYNSYEQYF. For the CDR3, the DNA is TGCGCCAGCAGCTTTAGCTATAACTCCTACGAGCAGTACTTC. Full variable domain (rest looked up from reference TRBV5-1 and TRBJ2-7): KAGVTQTPRYLIKTRGQQVTLSCSPISGHRSVSWYQQTPGQGLQFLFEYFSETQRNKGNFPGRFSGRQFSNSRSEMNVSTLELGDSALYLCASSFSYNSYEQYFGPGTRLTVT.

Points on this clonotype: A single base separates this from a much larger clone, so it may be a read error. The V call is TRBV20-1, the J call TRBJ1-1, with no clear D. The CDR3 covers 13 residues. Germline V gene data show CDR1 as DFQATT and CDR2 as SNEGSKA (reference sequence). The CDR3 is CSARGSLNTGAFF. The CDR3 bases are TGCAGTGCTAGGGGCAGTTTGAACACTGGAGCTTTCTTT.

J is TRBJ2-1 and V is TRBV12-3 or TRBV12-4; 10 bases are a match to TRBD2. Trimming took 3 bases from V and 7 from J; bases not matched to a gene: 9. The CDR3 runs 16 residues. The CDR3 DNA follows: TGTGCCAGCAGTTTCGGGGCTAGCGGGAGAAGGAATGAGCAGTTCTTC. Its translation is CASSFGASGRRNEQFF.

This clonotype was found a few times. This chain joins TRBV25-1 and TRBJ2-7; 12 nucleotides agree with TRBD1. Trimming took 3 bases from V and 6 from J; bases not matched to a gene: 6. This CDR3 is built from 15 residues. Germline V gene lookup returns CDR1 MGHDK and CDR2 SYGVNS. CDR3 sequence (DNA): TGTGCCAGCAGTGATACCGGGACAGGGGGCTCCGAGCAGTACTTC. This sequence encodes CASSDTGTGGSEQYF.

Ten or more counts support this clonotype. This rearrangement joins TRBV11-2 to TRBJ2-7, with D unresolved. The CDR3 totals 14 residues. The germline V gene encodes CDR1 SGHAT and CDR2 FQNNGV. Trimming took 1 base from V and 5 from J, leaving 12 bases between them. The CDR3 reads CASSLAGETDEQYF. The CDR3, as DNA: TGTGCCAGCAGCTTAGCGGGTGAAACGGACGAGCAGTACTTC.

For this clonotype: A much larger clone lies a single base off, so this may be a read error. The CDR3 loop reads CASNRFPLTGTVNTEAFF. The CDR3 bases are TGTGCCAGCAACCGATTCCCCTTGACAGGGACAGTGAACACTGAAGCTTTCTTT. J is TRBJ1-1 and V is TRBV9, with 7 positions matching TRBD1. Germline V CDR1 and CDR2: SGDLS, YYNGEE. The trim removed 6 bases at V and 0 bases at J, leaving 17 bases unmatched. This CDR3 has 18 amino acids.

The gene calls are TRBV29-1 and TRBJ2-7; no reliable D call. Germline lookup yields CDR1 SQVTM and CDR2 ANQGSEA. Trimming stripped 7 bases from V and 6 bases from J, with 13 bases between. CDR3 size: 11 residues. The CDR3, as DNA: TGCAGCGGCCTCATAAAGTTCGAGCAGTACTTC. It codes for CSGLIKFEQYF.

This clonotype came up many times. The rearrangement links TRBV20-1 to TRBJ1-2; possibly TRBD1 for D (6 bases). Germline lookup yields CDR1 DFQATT and CDR2 SNEGSKA (reference sequence). This CDR3 has 14 amino acids. V gave up 5 bases and J gave up 7 bases, with 20 bases separating them. CDR3 sequence (DNA): TGCAGTGCTGGCGGGACACCAAACAAAGGTGGCTACACCTTC. Translating gives CSAGGTPNKGGYTF.

At least ten counts were recorded for this clonotype. The rearrangement uses TRBV5-1 and TRBJ1-6, with 11 positions matching TRBD1. This CDR3 contains 16 residues. In germline, CDR1 is SGHRS, CDR2 YFSETQ. Trimming cost V 4 bases and J 8 bases; bases outside gene matches: 8. CDR3 residues: CASSEGTGGGYSPLHF. The CDR3, as DNA: TGCGCCAGCAGCGAAGGGACAGGGGGAGGGTATTCACCCCTCCACTTT.